Following are 24 T cell receptor beta chains from one sample sequenced in a study of OX40 agonist ivuxolimab in advanced cancers. Profiling relied on immunoSEQ multiplex PCR, and the TCRdb table lists in-frame clones only, not all of them. The repertoire has tens of thousands of clones, about 91% of them found once; the top ten carry 9.5% to 15%. The input for sequencing was CD4+ or CD8+ T cells sorted from blood, taken in a trial of the OX40 agonist ivuxolimab. The receptors stem from an adult with an advanced solid tumor such as melanoma, head and neck, liver or kidney cancer.

This chain joins TRBV6-5 and TRBJ2-5; no firm D call. CDR3 length: 15 amino acids. The germline V and J ends were trimmed by 4 bases and 1 base, with 13 bases remaining between them. Germline V gives CDR1 MNHEY, CDR2 SVGAGI. CDR3 sequence reads: CASSFDSRAQETQYF. Here the CDR3 DNA reads TGTGCCAGCAGTTTTGACTCTCGAGCCCAAGAGACCCAGTACTTC.

The genes are TRBV7-9 and TRBJ1-1; 7 nucleotides line up with TRBD1. This CDR3 region has 14 residues. V trimming: 4 bases; J trimming: 3 bases; junction bases outside the gene matches: 5. The germline gives CDR1 SEHNR, CDR2 FQNEAQ (reference sequence). The CDR3 bases are TGTGCCAGCAGCTCAGGGACAGCCGACACTGAAGCTTTCTTT. Translated, it gives CASSSGTADTEAFF.

The chain recombines TRBV10-2 with TRBJ2-3; D uncertain. Germline-derived CDR1 and CDR2 are WSHSY and SAAADI. There are 15 residues in the CDR3. Deletions cut 2 bases from V and 1 base from J, with 10 bases between. The CDR3 nucleotides are TGCGCCAGCAGTGAGGGAGCCCTGGGCACAGATACGCAGTATTTT. Its protein product is CASSEGALGTDTQYF.

This sequence joins TRBV7-9 and TRBJ1-4; no clear D gene. Looked up from germline, CDR1 is SEHNR and CDR2 is FQNEAQ (reference sequence). The CDR3 sequence is 13 residues long. Trimming took off 2 bases at V and 8 bases at J, with 9 bases between the two ends. This CDR3 reads CASSLSPGEKLFF. CDR3 coding DNA: TGTGCCAGCAGCTTATCTCCGGGAGAAAAACTGTTTTTT.

This sequence joins TRBV12-5 and TRBJ1-1; 7 bases line up with TRBD1. This CDR3 has 17 residues. V lost 2 bases to trimming and J lost 1 base; unmatched junction nucleotides: 10. Germline CDR1 and CDR2: LGHNT and FRNRAP. The CDR3 DNA reads TGTGCTAGTGGTTTGCCCTTCTCGACAGGGAGGAACACTGAAGCTTTCTTT. Translating it yields CASGLPFSTGRNTEAFF.

V is TRBV28 and J is TRBJ1-2, with 8 positions matching TRBD1. The CDR3 totals 15 residues. Trimming at V came to 6 bases and at J to 7 bases, leaving 13 bases not matched to a gene. Per the germline V gene, CDR1 is MDHEN and CDR2 is SYDVKM. CDR3 amino acids: CASSYVDRGSGGYTF. For the CDR3, the DNA is TGTGCCAGCAGCTATGTAGACAGGGGAAGTGGTGGCTACACCTTC.

This sequence joins TRBV6-6 and TRBJ2-3; D may be TRBD2 (5 bases). Germline CDR1 is MNHNY and CDR2 is SVGAGI (reference sequence). This CDR3 has 13 residues. Trimming took off 6 bases at V and 2 bases at J, with 9 bases between the two ends. The CDR3 spells CASRADPTDTQYF. The CDR3 coding sequence is TGTGCCAGCAGAGCGGACCCCACAGATACGCAGTATTTT.

This chain joins TRBV9 and TRBJ2-5, with a weak D call TRBD2 (5 bases). With 2 bases removed from V and 6 bases from J, the gap between germline ends came to 14 bases. This CDR3 region has 14 residues. In germline, CDR1 is SGDLS, CDR2 YYNGEE. The CDR3 loop reads CASSVDEGSQTQYF. The CDR3 coding sequence is TGTGCCAGCAGCGTTGACGAGGGCTCGCAGACCCAGTACTTC. Filled out from reference TRBV9 and TRBJ2-5, the complete variable domain reads DSGVTQTPKHLITATGQRVTLRCSPRSGDLSVYWYQQSLDQGLQFLIQYYNGEERAKGNILERFSAQQFPDLHSELNLSSLELGDSALYFCASSVDEGSQTQYFGPGTRLLVL.

The chain is built from TRBV28 and TRBJ2-1, with 9 bases lining up with TRBD2. This CDR3 spans 18 amino acids. The germline V gene encodes CDR1 MDHEN and CDR2 SYDVKM. Trimming removed 3 bases from V and 3 bases from J; junction bases left unmatched: 12. The CDR3 nucleotides are TGTGCCAGCAGTTTCGTAGCTGGACTAGCGCTGAACTACAATGAGCAGTTCTTC. It yields the protein CASSFVAGLALNYNEQFF.

The CDR3 reads CASSLTSGELFF. In nucleotides, the CDR3 is TGTGCCAGCAGTTTAACCTCAGGAGAGCTGTTTTTT. The chain recombines TRBV27 with TRBJ2-2; D is uncertain. Per the germline V gene, CDR1 is MNHEY and CDR2 is SMNVEV (reference sequence). Between the trimmed V and J ends, which lost 2 bases and 11 bases, there was a span of 9 bases. CDR3 length: 12 amino acids.

This clone was recorded once. Other DNA variants within this sample encode the same CDR3. The CDR3 DNA follows: TGCGCCAGCAGCTTGGGCTACGAGCAGTACTTC. Amino acids: CASSLGYEQYF. The rearrangement joins TRBV5-1 to TRBJ2-7, with no clear D. With 0 bases removed from V and 3 bases from J, the gap between germline ends came to 1 base. Germline V gives CDR1 SGHRS, CDR2 YFSETQ. CDR3 length: 11 residues.

The rearrangement links TRBV5-4 to TRBJ2-1; 16 nucleotides match TRBD2. The germline V gene has CDR1 SGHNT and CDR2 YYREEE (reference sequence). This CDR3 contains 15 residues. With 4 bases clipped from V and 7 bases from J, the junction kept 2 bases outside the gene matches. CDR3 sequence reads: CASSQGLAGGNEQFF. The CDR3 nucleotides are TGTGCCAGCAGCCAGGGACTAGCGGGAGGGAATGAGCAGTTCTTC. Full variable domain (remainder filled in from reference TRBV5-4 and TRBJ2-1): ETGVTQSPTHLIKTRGQQVTLRCSSQSGHNTVSWYQQALGQGPQFIFQYYREEENGRGNFPPRFSGLQFPNYSSELNVNALELDDSALYLCASSQGLAGGNEQFFGPGTRLTVL.

Worth noting for this clone: One end of the junction varies from germline; a read error may be responsible. Other DNA sequences in this sample translate to the same CDR3. The chain joins TRBV2 to TRBJ1-2; no definite D call. Germline V gives CDR1 SNHLY, CDR2 FYNNEI. The CDR3 has 14 residues. The CDR3, as DNA: TGTGCCAGCAGTGAAGTTCCGGGTAACTATGGTTACACCTTC. Amino acid sequence: CASSEVPGNYGYTF.

This sequence joins TRBV7-9 and TRBJ2-1; 12 positions match TRBD2. The CDR3 covers 15 residues. Trimming took 4 bases from V and 5 from J; bases not matched to a gene: 3. Germline assignment: CDR1 SEHNR and CDR2 FQNEAQ (reference sequence). The DNA for the CDR3 is TGTGCCAGCAGCTCCCGACTAGCGGGAGACAATGAGCAGTTCTTC. It yields the protein CASSSRLAGDNEQFF.

This clone showed up just once. V usage is TRBV6-5 and J usage is TRBJ1-5, with 7 bases matching TRBD1. CDR1 is MNHEY, CDR2 SVGAGI, per germline. The CDR3 spans 14 residues. V shed 6 bases and J 7 bases; nucleotides not matched to a gene: 9. The CDR3 sequence: CASRPTGEQQPQHF. CDR3 DNA: TGTGCCAGCAGACCCACAGGGGAACAGCAGCCCCAGCATTTT.

The chain uses TRBV28 and TRBJ2-1; the D gene is possibly TRBD2 (5 bases). The germline V gene has CDR1 MDHEN and CDR2 SYDVKM. Trimming removed 3 bases at V and 8 bases at J, with 23 bases between. This CDR3 is 17 amino acids long. CDR3 residues: CASSLHRSSHEGDEQFF. As DNA, the CDR3 is TGTGCCAGCAGTTTGCATCGGTCGTCCCATGAGGGCGATGAGCAGTTCTTC.

The rearrangement links TRBV7-9 to TRBJ1-2, with 7 bases identical to TRBD1. V dropped 1 base and J dropped 7; count of bases not matched to a gene: 9. The germline V gene has CDR1 SEHNR and CDR2 FQNEAQ (reference sequence). CDR3 length: 15 residues. The CDR3 coding sequence is TGTGCCAGCAGCTTAGGACAGGGAGGTCTCGGTGGCTACACCTTC. It specifies CASSLGQGGLGGYTF.

The chain links TRBV5-6 to TRBJ2-7; unclear D gene. Germline values: CDR1 SGHDT, CDR2 YYEEEE. V was cut by 4 bases and J by 3 bases, with 11 bases left in between. CDR3 length equals 13 residues. The CDR3 nucleotides read TGTGCCAGCAGCCAAGGGTTCTTCTACGAGCAGTACTTC. This encodes CASSQGFFYEQYF.

The rearrangement uses TRBV5-1 and TRBJ2-7; 7 positions agree with TRBD2. The germline gives CDR1 SGHRS, CDR2 YFSETQ. V trimming: 4 bases; J trimming: 4 bases; junction bases outside the gene matches: 5. The CDR3 is made up of 13 amino acids. CDR3 bases: TGCGCCAGCAGCATGGGGGAGGGGTACGAGCAGTACTTC. Protein product: CASSMGEGYEQYF.

The chain uses TRBV6-5 and TRBJ2-7; 7 nucleotides match TRBD2. CDR1 and CDR2 (germline): MNHEY, SVGAGI. The CDR3 is 16 amino acids. Trimming at V came to 1 base and at J to 2 bases, leaving 8 bases not matched to a gene. The CDR3 DNA sequence: TGTGCCAGCAGTTACTTGGGCGGGAGCGCTACCTACGAGCAGTACTTC. This encodes CASSYLGGSATYEQYF.

The chain couples TRBV4-1 to TRBJ2-3; D ambiguous. From germline, CDR1 is MGHRA and CDR2 YSYEKL. V gave up 2 bases and J gave up 6 bases, with 6 bases separating them. This CDR3 contains 12 residues. This chain's CDR3 is CASSQLSDTQYF. CDR3 nucleotides: TGCGCCAGCAGCCAATTATCCGATACGCAGTATTTT.

The chain carries TRBV7-2 and TRBJ2-7; 8 nucleotides line up with TRBD2. The CDR3 runs to 15 residues. The germline V gene encodes CDR1 SGHTA and CDR2 FQGNSA. V lost 5 bases and J lost 3; bases outside the gene matches: 9. DNA for the CDR3: TGTGCCAGCAGCCCGTATAGCGGGGCTAACTACGAGCAGTACTTC. It is translated as CASSPYSGANYEQYF.

The V and J genes are TRBV7-9 and TRBJ2-5, with D tentatively TRBD1 or TRBD2 (5 bases each). The CDR3 is made up of 15 amino acids. Germline values: CDR1 SEHNR, CDR2 FQNEAQ (reference sequence). V dropped 3 bases and J dropped 4 bases, with 15 bases sitting between them. CDR3 coding DNA: TGTGCCAGCAGCTTGCGGGCAGGGTCTTCAGAGACCCAGTACTTC. Translated: CASSLRAGSSETQYF.

The rearrangement links TRBV2 to TRBJ2-1, with 14 bases matching TRBD2. The CDR3 totals 14 residues. With V trimmed by 9 bases and J by 6 bases, 4 bases remained unmatched. Germline values: CDR1 SNHLY, CDR2 FYNNEI. The CDR3 DNA sequence: TGTGCCAGGGGGACTAGCGGGAGTATCAATGAGCAGTTCTTC. Amino acids: CARGTSGSINEQFF.